This entry features one T cell receptor beta chain sequence. No cognate antigen has been identified for it. No quality values exist for individual bases; no much larger clone is one base distant. The data were obtained in a study of beta chain features in type 1 diabetes (dated by TCRdb to the late 2010s). With respect to the entire study: Patients and healthy donors did not differ in mean age, gender distribution, total cell number or subset yield. Across all samples, around 99 million sorted cells were examined, and cell number per subset correlated strongly with RNA yield. In the study, TCRB repertoires of sorted circulating CD4+ T cell subsets from recently diagnosed type 1 diabetes patients were compared with those of matched healthy donors. Regulatory and stem cell-like memory subsets were isolated from only 8 patients and roughly 8 healthy donors, whereas naive and central memory subsets came from all 28 donors. What the study reported, not specific to this receptor: Because small numbers of individuals were included in the HLA sub-analyses, any influence of HLA type on TCRB rearrangement was left unresolved. A moderate but significant shortening of TCRB CDR3 length was observed in type 1 diabetes patients in all four CD4+ subsets. Shorter templates might have been favored by PCR, but patient and control samples were amplified and corrected together, so both groups would have been affected equally by any skew. Naive, central memory and regulatory TCRB repertoires appeared more similar among patients than among healthy donors. Because cDNA was sequenced instead of genomic DNA, highly expressing activated cells could be over-represented, though the groups showed no difference in activation or CD3 levels. At VDJ recombination sites, patients with type 1 diabetes made fewer insertions and deleted more nucleotides, a pattern implying thymic rearrangement abnormalities.

Each donor gave one peripheral blood draw, averaging approximately 0.12 L, which was collected into heparinised tubes. A BD FACSAria II and a panel including CD45RO, CCR7, CD25, CD127, CD95 and CD27 were used to sort naive, central memory, regulatory and stem cell-like memory CD4+ T cells. A purity above 95% was achieved for all sorted populations. PBMCs were isolated immediately by Lymphoprep density gradient centrifugation and stained directly without culture. To minimize batch effects, samples were stained and sorted in pairs, one healthy donor with one patient per experiment. All of the isolated RNA was reverse transcribed with the High Capacity cDNA Reverse Transcription Kit, so expressed TCRB transcripts were sequenced. Deep immunoSEQ sequencing was performed on naive, central memory and regulatory T cell samples, with an average of roughly 3.3 million total reads per sample. After sorted cells were lysed in RLT buffer, RNA was extracted with DNase-treated RNeasy Micro or Mini kits, with the choice depending on cell number. To prevent cross-contamination, each cell subset was processed individually, whereas patient and healthy donor samples were processed jointly. The immunoSEQ multiplex PCR was used to amplify TCRB sequences from cDNA, yielding 87-bp fragments that span the CDR3 region. Sequencing of the amplicons was performed on the Illumina HiSeq platform. The authors' pipeline ran thus. Synthetic template baselines were used to correct PCR bias computationally, reads within Hamming distance 2 were collapsed, and singletons that could not be merged were discarded. Reads were aligned against IMGT to assign V, D and J genes, CDR3 length and insertions or deletions at six rearrangement sites. Clonotype counts were normalized to sorted cell number within each subset before computing true diversity and Gini coefficients with the tcR R package. The overlap coefficient, calculated on TCRB nucleotide sequences, was used to quantify repertoire sharing. TCRdb took over this immuneACCESS table, retaining in-frame rearrangements with V and J assigned. Such tables are incomplete; in checked studies, under half of the missing clones stem from an unresolved V gene, and the remainder is unexplained. V, J and clone size are taken as reported in that table, and D and trimming were inferred from the DNA itself. This sample lists over 150,000 clones; around 8% were detected once. Around 0.65% of the sample belongs to the ten largest clones.

The V end loses 6 bases and the J end loses 2 bases, and a stretch of 20 bases separates them. From the germline V gene, CDR1 is SGHDT and CDR2 is YYEEEE. The CDR3 goes from the cysteine to the phenylalanine over 16 residues. CDR3 DNA only is kept here, 48 bases in frame from base 1. The chain is assembled from TRBV5-6 and TRBJ2-5; TRBD2 could be the D gene, as 6 bases match. The sequencing sample was made of central memory CD4+ T cells from blood. This TCR derives from a man aged 18 to 35 in good health. The bases read TGTGCCAGCACGGGGAACCCAGCGGGTCATCAAGAGACCCAGTACTTC. Its translation reads: CASTGNPAGHQETQYF.